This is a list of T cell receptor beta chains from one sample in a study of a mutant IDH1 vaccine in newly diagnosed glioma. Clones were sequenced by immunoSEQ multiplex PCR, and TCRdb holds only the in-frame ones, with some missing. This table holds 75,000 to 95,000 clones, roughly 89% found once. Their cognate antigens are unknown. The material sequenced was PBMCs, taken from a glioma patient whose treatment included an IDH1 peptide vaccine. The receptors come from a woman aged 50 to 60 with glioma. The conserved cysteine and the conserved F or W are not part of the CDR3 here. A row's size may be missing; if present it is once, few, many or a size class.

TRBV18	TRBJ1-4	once	ASHLGGTNEKLF
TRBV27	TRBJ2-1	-	ASSSFWGGNNEQF
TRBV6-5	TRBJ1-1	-	ASRVLRNTEAF
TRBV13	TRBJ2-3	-	ASSPSTGSPDTQY
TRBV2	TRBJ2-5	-	ASRDRVGETQY
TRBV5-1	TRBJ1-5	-	ASSLAGISNQPQH
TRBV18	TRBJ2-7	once	ASSSGQLYEQY
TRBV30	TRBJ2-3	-	AWTGLDTQY
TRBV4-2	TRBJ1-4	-	ASSQDAGDKF
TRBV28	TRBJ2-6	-	ASSVVGAGGSASGANVLT
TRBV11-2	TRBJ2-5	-	ASSRRDSANGETQY
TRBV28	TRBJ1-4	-	ASRRSGLGGEKLF
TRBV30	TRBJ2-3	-	AWSVSPSTDTQY
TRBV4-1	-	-	ASSLLPGVYEQY
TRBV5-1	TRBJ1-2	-	ASSLRANDGYT
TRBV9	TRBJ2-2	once	ASSSSWGGSNTGELF
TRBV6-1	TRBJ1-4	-	ASSDGVQIGKLF
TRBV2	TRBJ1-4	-	ASRRDNGPGSEKLF
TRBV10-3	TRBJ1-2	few	AISESKQGAVGYT
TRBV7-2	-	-	ASSLGPLGGAYEQY
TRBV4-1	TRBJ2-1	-	ASSQGSGKDEQF
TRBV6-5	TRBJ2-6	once	ASSPQGTGANVLT
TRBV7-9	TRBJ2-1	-	ASSLAGRNNEQF
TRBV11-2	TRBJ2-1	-	ASSQAGGSSYNEQF
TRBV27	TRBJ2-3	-	ASSLVYAGGTDTQY
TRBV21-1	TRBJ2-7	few	ASLQSATLVLESSYEQY